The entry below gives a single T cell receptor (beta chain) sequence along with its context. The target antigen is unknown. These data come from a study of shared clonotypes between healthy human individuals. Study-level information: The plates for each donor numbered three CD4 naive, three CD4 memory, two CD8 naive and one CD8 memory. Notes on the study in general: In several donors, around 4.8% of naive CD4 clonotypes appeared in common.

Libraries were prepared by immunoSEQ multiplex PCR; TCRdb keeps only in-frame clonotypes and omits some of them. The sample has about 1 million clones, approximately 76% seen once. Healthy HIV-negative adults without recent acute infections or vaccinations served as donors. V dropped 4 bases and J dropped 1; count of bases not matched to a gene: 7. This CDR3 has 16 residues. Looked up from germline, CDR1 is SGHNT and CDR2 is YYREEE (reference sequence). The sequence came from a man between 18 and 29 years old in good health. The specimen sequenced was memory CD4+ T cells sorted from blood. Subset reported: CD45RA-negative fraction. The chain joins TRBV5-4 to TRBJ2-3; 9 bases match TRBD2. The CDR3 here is CASSTYRLAGTDTQYF. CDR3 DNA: TGTGCCAGCAGCACTTATCGACTAGCGGGCACAGATACGCAGTATTTT.